These 3 T cell receptor beta chains were all obtained from the same sample, sequenced in a study of T cell responses to AZD1222 COVID-19 vaccine. TCRdb's table, derived via immunoSEQ multiplex PCR, lists solely in-frame clones and lacks some. The table lists 99,000 or so clones, around 89% of them singletons. The sample was peripheral blood, taken on day 0 of AZD1222 vaccination. The receptors shown here come from an adult in good health.

The chain employs TRBV12-3 or TRBV12-4 and TRBJ2-7; a possible D gene is TRBD2 (5 bases). The CDR3 consists of 12 residues. The germline V and J ends were trimmed by 3 bases and 3 bases, with 6 bases remaining between them. In DNA, the CDR3 is TGTGCCAGCAGTTTGAGCGGCTACGAGCAGTACTTC. It is translated as CASSLSGYEQYF.

The CDR3 DNA follows: TGCGCCAGCAAGACAGGGGTAAAAGACGAGCAGTACTTC. Protein product: CASKTGVKDEQYF. The V gene is TRBV5-1, the J gene TRBJ2-7; TRBD1 matches at 8 bases. CDR3 length: 13 residues. J gave up 5 bases and V 6 bases, and 7 bases lay outside the gene matches. Per germline, CDR1 SGHRS and CDR2 YFSETQ.

This clone was detected a few times. This chain links TRBV7-9 with TRBJ2-1; D gene unclear. V was clipped by 5 bases and J by 4 bases, with 6 bases between them. The CDR3 has 12 amino acids. Germline lookup yields CDR1 SEHNR and CDR2 FQNEAQ (reference sequence). The CDR3 spells CASSLTYNEQFF. Here the CDR3 DNA reads TGTGCCAGCAGCCTTACGTACAATGAGCAGTTCTTC.